Given below is one T cell receptor beta chain in context. Its specificity is not known. The entry originates in a study of T cell repertoires in urothelial bladder cancer. The study's findings and limits: Benign specimens held more T cells than urothelial carcinoma specimens. One T-cell clone reached up to roughly 17% of carcinoma infiltrating lymphocytes.

From germline, CDR1 is SNHLY and CDR2 FYNNEI. The CDR3 has 15 residues. Trimming removed 2 bases from V and 5 bases from J, with 13 bases in between. Assay: immunoSEQ multiplex PCR; the TCRdb copy retains only in-frame clones and omits some. The data show about 9,000 clones, about three fifths seen once. The sequenced material came from tumor-infiltrating cells from bladder cancer. The source of this sequence is a human donor with urothelial carcinoma. The J gene is TRBJ1-5, the V gene TRBV2, with D unresolved. CDR3 coding DNA: TGTGCCAGCAGTGAACGAGGGTCCCCTTATCAGCCCCAGCATTTT. Its protein product is CASSERGSPYQPQHF.